Listed below are T cell receptor beta chains from one sample, sequenced in a study of Graves' ophthalmopathy and Graves' hyperthyroidism. TCRdb re-called the multiplex PCR reads with MiXCR, one entry per CDR3 protein. This table holds around 590,000 distinct CDR3 sequences, approximately 37% found once. The sequenced sample consisted of peripheral blood or thyroid tissue (not recorded which). Source of these receptors: an adult man with Graves' hyperthyroidism. Each CDR3 is given with its conserved first and last residue. The D gene is left open where the match is weak. Clone size is stated in some rows and not others, as once, few, many or a class when expanded.

clone_size | j_call | v_call | d_call | cdr3_aa | cdr3_nt
NA | TRBJ1-1 | TRBV10-3 | NA | CAISDQLNTEAFF | TGTGCCATCAGTGACCAATTGAACACTGAAGCTTTCTTT
many | TRBJ1-5 | TRBV7-6 | TRBD1 | CASSPDRGHQPQHF | TGTGCCAGCAGCCCCGACAGGGGTCATCAGCCCCAGCATTTT
once | TRBJ2-7 | TRBV9 | NA | CASSQIQKGRAEQYF | TGTGCCAGCAGCCAAATCCAAAAGGGACGGGCTGAGCAGTACTTC
NA | TRBJ2-7 | TRBV24-1 | NA | CATSDQSDNEQYF | TGTGCCACCAGTGACCAATCTGACAATGAGCAGTACTTC
many | TRBJ2-7 | TRBV5-1 | NA | CASSLAPGPYEQYF | TGCGCCAGCAGCTTGGCCCCGGGGCCGTACGAGCAGTACTTC
many | TRBJ2-7 | TRBV19 | TRBD2 | CASSMGGRGHEQYF | TGTGCCAGTAGTATGGGGGGGAGGGGACACGAGCAGTACTTC
many | TRBJ1-1 | TRBV11-2 | NA | CASSLDGPEAFF | TGTGCCAGCAGCTTAGACGGCCCTGAAGCTTTCTTT
few | TRBJ1-5 | TRBV19 | NA | CASSIEQGRNQPQHF | TGTGCCAGTAGTATAGAGCAGGGCAGGAATCAGCCCCAGCATTTT
many | TRBJ1-2 | TRBV5-5 | TRBD1 | CASSDSVTGEYGYTF | TGTGCCAGCAGCGATTCAGTGACAGGGGAATATGGCTACACCTTC
many | TRBJ1-1 | TRBV7-9 | NA | CASSLASSSLSTAFF | TGTGCCAGCAGCTTAGCCTCAAGTTCCTTAAGCACAGCTTTCTTT
few | TRBJ1-5 | TRBV12-3/TRBV12-4 | TRBD1 | CASSPGTGGAFNQPQHF | TGTGCCAGCAGTCCCGGGACAGGGGGCGCATTCAATCAGCCCCAGCATTTT
few | TRBJ2-2 | TRBV15 | TRBD2 | CATSRDAAGAYTGELFF | TGTGCCACCAGCAGAGATGCAGCGGGAGCGTACACCGGGGAGCTGTTTTTT
NA | TRBJ1-5 | TRBV2 | TRBD1 | CASSEFGRARGQTQHF | TGTGCCAGCAGTGAATTCGGCAGGGCGAGGGGACAGACCCAGCATTTT
few | TRBJ2-2 | TRBV12-3/TRBV12-4 | TRBD1 | CASSDRGLFF | TGTGCCAGCAGTGACAGGGGGCTGTTTTTT
few | TRBJ1-5 | TRBV27 | NA | CASSLVGSLSGQPQHF | TGTGCCAGCAGTTTGGTAGGGAGTCTGAGCGGTCAGCCCCAGCATTTT
many | TRBJ1-5 | TRBV2 | NA | CASSEDQDANQPQHF | TGTGCCAGCAGTGAGGATCAGGATGCGAATCAGCCCCAGCATTTT
NA | TRBJ1-6 | TRBV9 | TRBD1 | CASSVGGDSSYNSPLHF | TGTGCCAGCAGCGTAGGAGGGGACAGTTCCTATAATTCACCCCTCCACTTT
few | TRBJ1-4 | TRBV6-5 | TRBD1 | CASSYTLQGASEKLFF | TGTGCCAGCAGTTACACCTTACAGGGGGCTAGTGAAAAACTGTTTTTT